The 20 T cell receptor beta chains in this list originate from one sample, sequenced in a study of blood T cells in healthy people across ages. Using a J-beta primer mix together with a sample-barcoded 5' primer, a second PCR was run for about 7 to 12 cycles. MiXCR was run by TCRdb on the 5' RACE reads, yielding one entry per CDR3 protein. Altogether about 970,000 distinct CDR3 sequences are present, roughly half being singletons, with the ten largest covering roughly 23%. The sample comprised blood. The receptors stem from a woman aged 55-69 years in good health.

The chain combines TRBV7-9 with TRBJ2-3, with D unclear. Germline CDR1 reads SEHNR; CDR2 reads FQNEAQ (reference sequence). V lost 0 bases to trimming and J lost 0 bases, with 13 bases between them. The CDR3 totals 17 residues. The CDR3, as DNA: TGTGCCAGCAGCTTAGCACCCCTCGTACAAAGCACAGATACGCAGTATTTT. Translated: CASSLAPLVQSTDTQYF. Drawing the rest from reference TRBV7-9 and TRBJ2-3, the complete variable domain is DTGVSQNPRHKITKRGQNVTFRCDPISEHNRLYWYRQTLGQGPEFLTYFQNEAQLEKSRLLSDRFSAERPKGSFSTLEIQRTEQGDSAMYLCASSLAPLVQSTDTQYFGPGTRLTVL.

The sample holds a few counts of this clonotype. The chain combines TRBV11-2 with TRBJ2-5; a possible D gene is TRBD2 (5 bases). This CDR3 region has 14 residues. V lost 2 bases and J lost 5, with 12 bases in between. CDR1 is SGHAT, CDR2 FQNNGV, per germline. The DNA of the CDR3 is TGTGCCAGCAGCTTATACCTCTCGGGGGAGACCCAGTACTTC. It yields the protein CASSLYLSGETQYF.

The chain has TRBV2 and TRBJ2-5; 8 positions match TRBD1. After removal of 10 bases from V and 3 bases from J, the junction contained 4 bases not matched to a gene. The CDR3 extends over 12 amino acids. From germline, CDR1 is SNHLY and CDR2 FYNNEI. In DNA, the CDR3 is TGTGCCATCGACAGGGGCAAAGAGACCCAGTACTTC. This translates into CAIDRGKETQYF.

The chain joins TRBV6-6 to TRBJ2-1, with D hard to call. This CDR3 has 15 amino acids. Looked up from germline, CDR1 is MNHNY and CDR2 is SVGAGI (reference sequence). V shed 0 bases and J shed 1 base, with 7 bases lying between them. CDR3 loop: CASSYSRGSYNEQFF. CDR3 nucleotides: TGTGCCAGCAGTTACTCGCGCGGTTCCTACAATGAGCAGTTCTTC.

This clonotype was seen more than once but under ten times. The rearrangement links TRBV5-1 to TRBJ2-1, with a weak D call TRBD2 (5 bases). The CDR3 spans 13 residues. CDR1 and CDR2 (germline): SGHRS, YFSETQ. The V end was cut by 2 bases, the J end by 4 bases, with 7 bases between. Here the CDR3 DNA reads TGCGCCAGCAGCTTTGAGCGGTACAATGAGCAGTTCTTC. Protein: CASSFERYNEQFF.

This clonotype was observed a single time. An end of the junction differs from the germline gene, which may be a read error. V and J are TRBV4-1 and TRBJ2-3, with TRBD2 identical over 11 bases. CDR3 length: 17 residues. Germline values: CDR1 MGHRA, CDR2 YSYEKL. CDR3: CACSQKIAGGNADTQYF. CDR3 nucleotides: TGCGCCTGCAGCCAAAAAATAGCGGGAGGGAACGCAGATACGCAGTATTTT.

V usage is TRBV11-2 and J usage is TRBJ1-2, with unresolved D. Trimming left V 1 base short and J 3 bases short, with 9 bases between. CDR3 length equals 14 residues. Germline V gene sequence: CDR1 SGHAT, CDR2 FQNNGV. The CDR3 DNA reads TGTGCCAGCAGCTTAGTTCAGACCTACTATGGCTACACCTTC. Amino acids: CASSLVQTYYGYTF.

The V call is TRBV7-2, the J call TRBJ2-1; D gene uncertain. This CDR3 is built from 16 residues. Germline V lookup: CDR1 SGHTA, CDR2 FQGNSA. V was cut by 1 base and J by 6 bases, with 16 bases left in between. In DNA form, the CDR3 reads TGTGCCAGCAGCTTAGTGGCCACCGTCCGACCCAATGAGCAGTTCTTC. Its translation is CASSLVATVRPNEQFF.

The table lists this clonotype with a count of one. The chain uses TRBV6-5 and TRBJ2-5; D is unclear. The V end was cut by 0 bases, the J end by 11 bases, with 16 bases between. There are 14 residues in the CDR3. CDR1 and CDR2 from the germline V gene are MNHEY and SVGAGI. CDR3 protein: CASSYSGPVYGQYF. The CDR3 DNA follows: TGTGCCAGCAGTTACTCGGGTCCAGTGTACGGGCAGTACTTC.

This clonotype has a handful of counts. The chain is built from TRBV29-1 and TRBJ2-1; D unclear. The CDR3 has 11 residues. Germline loops: CDR1 SQVTM, CDR2 ANQGSEA. The V gene lost 6 bases and the J gene lost 9 bases, with 12 bases spanning the gap. The CDR3 spells CSVVGNAEQFF. The DNA of the CDR3 is TGCAGCGTAGTGGGGAACGCTGAGCAGTTCTTC.

The CDR3 nucleotides are TGTGCCAGCTCACAACAGCGGGATGGAGGGGAGACCCAGTACTTC. As protein: CASSQQRDGGETQYF. The genes are TRBV18 and TRBJ2-5; the match to TRBD2 covers 7 bases. The junction had 10 bases not matched to a gene; V was cut back by 4 bases and J by 5 bases. CDR3 size: 15 residues. Germline CDR1 and CDR2: KGHSH and LQKENI.

The rearrangement joins TRBV28 to TRBJ2-4; 9 bases are shared with TRBD2. The J call may be mistaken, given a closer DNA end match to TRBJ2-7. Per germline, CDR1 MDHEN and CDR2 SYDVKM. This CDR3 contains 16 residues. This chain's CDR3 is CASSLRTSVPSYEQYF. As DNA, the CDR3 is TGTGCCAGCAGCCTACGGACTAGCGTACCGTCCTACGAGCAGTACTTC.

V gene TRBV7-2 combines with J gene TRBJ2-5; 8 bases agree with TRBD1. Trimming removed 5 bases from V and 6 bases from J; junction bases left unmatched: 2. Germline V gives CDR1 SGHTA, CDR2 FQGNSA. The CDR3 has 12 amino acids. CDR3 amino acids: CASSRDRQTQYF. CDR3 nucleotides: TGTGCCAGCAGCCGGGACAGGCAGACCCAGTACTTC. The full variable domain, in which reference TRBV7-2 and TRBJ2-5 provide the parts outside the CDR3, is GAGVSQSPSNKVTEKGKDVELRCDPISGHTALYWYRQSLGQGLEFLIYFQGNSAPDKSGLPSDRFSAERTGGSVSTLTIQRTQQEDSAVYLCASSRDRQTQYFGPGTRLLVL.

This clonotype was seen repeatedly, ten times or more. The chain combines TRBV29-1 with TRBJ2-7; tentative D call: TRBD1 (6 bases). Germline CDR1 is SQVTM and CDR2 is ANQGSEA. The CDR3 runs to 11 residues. Trimming took 8 bases from V and 7 from J, leaving 15 bases between them. The CDR3 loop reads CSTRQAGEQYF. The CDR3 nucleotides are TGCAGCACGCGACAGGCTGGGGAGCAGTACTTC.

The gene calls are TRBV5-1 and TRBJ2-7, with D perhaps matching TRBD2 (6 bases). Trimming removed 4 bases from V and 5 bases from J, with 13 bases in between. The CDR3 runs 13 residues. From germline, CDR1 is SGHRS and CDR2 YFSETQ. CDR3 nucleotides: TGCGCCAGCAGCCCCTTGACTAGTGACGAGCAGTACTTC. This codes for CASSPLTSDEQYF.

V usage is TRBV4-1 and J usage is TRBJ2-7; no clear D. The V gene's germline CDR1 is MGHRA and CDR2 YSYEKL. V was cut by 2 bases and J by 0 bases, with 5 bases left in between. The CDR3 runs 13 residues. In DNA form, the CDR3 reads TGCGCCAGCAGCCAAACGCCCTCCTACGAGCAGTACTTC. Amino acids: CASSQTPSYEQYF.

V and J are TRBV4-1 and TRBJ2-7, with 9 bases that match TRBD2. The tail of the sequence fits TRBJ2-5 better, so the J call may be wrong. In germline, CDR1 is MGHRA, CDR2 YSYEKL. CDR3 length: 18 amino acids. CDR3 nucleotides: TGCGCCAGCAGCCAAGATCTTCAGGGCGGGAGGGCCCCAGAGACCCAGTACTTC. Residues: CASSQDLQGGRAPETQYF.

This chain links TRBV29-1 with TRBJ1-1; tentatively, D is TRBD1 (6 bases). Between the trimmed V and J ends, which lost 6 bases and 11 bases, there was a span of 16 bases. This CDR3 has 11 residues. Germline CDR1 reads SQVTM; CDR2 reads ANQGSEA. DNA for the CDR3: TGCAGCGTCGGGACAACCTTAGAGGCTTTCTTT. As protein: CSVGTTLEAFF. Looking up the rest from reference TRBV29-1 and TRBJ1-1 gives the full variable domain: SAVISQKPSRDICQRGTSLTIQCQVDSQVTMMFWYRQQPGQSLTLIATANQGSEATYESGFVIDKFPISRPNLTFSTLTVSNMSPEDSSIYLCSVGTTLEAFFGQGTRLTVV.

This chain uses TRBV18 with TRBJ2-3; 7 nucleotides align to TRBD1. In germline, CDR1 is KGHSH, CDR2 LQKENI. The CDR3 spans 14 residues. The J segment lost 4 bases and the V segment lost 8 bases, leaving 9 bases of the junction unmatched. CDR3 loop: CASLPDRESDTQYF. CDR3 sequence (DNA): TGTGCCAGCCTCCCCGACAGGGAGTCAGATACGCAGTATTTT.

This clonotype was counted between two and nine times. This sequence joins TRBV4-3 and TRBJ2-5, with 9 bases that match TRBD2. V trimming: 0 bases; J trimming: 4 bases; junction bases outside the gene matches: 6. The CDR3 totals 16 residues. Germline V gives CDR1 LGHNA, CDR2 YSLEER. The CDR3 nucleotides are TGCGCCAGCAGCCAAGATTTCGCGGGAGGGCGAGAGACCCAGTACTTC. Encoded protein: CASSQDFAGGRETQYF.